A selection of T cell receptor beta chains follows, all from one sample in a study of blood T cell repertoires in COVID-19. Generated by immunoSEQ multiplex PCR, the TCRdb table keeps only in-frame clones and is missing some. The table has about 250,000 clones, approximately 88% seen once. Sequencing used peripheral blood. These receptors came from a woman in her twenties or thirties with COVID-19, enrolled during active disease. CDR3s include the opening cysteine and the closing phenylalanine or tryptophan. A D gene is named only where the DNA matches it firmly. Clone size is shown for a subset of rows, as once, few, many or a class of expanded clone.

cdr3_aa	cdr3_nt	j_call	v_call	cdr3_length	clone_size	d_call
CASSVFFWAGGEDTQYF	TGTGCCAGCAGTGTCTTTTTCTGGGCGGGAGGAGAAGATACGCAGTATTTT	TRBJ2-3	TRBV6-1	17	few	TRBD2
CASSLGSPGLYSNQPQHF	TGTGCCAGCAGTTTAGGGTCTCCAGGGCTGTATAGCAATCAGCCCCAGCATTTT	TRBJ1-5	TRBV28	18	-	-
CASSPRRGSSYNEQFF	TGTGCCAGCAGTCCCCGGCGGGGCAGCTCCTACAATGAGCAGTTCTTC	TRBJ2-1	TRBV6-2/TRBV6-3	16	-	-
CASSLAVGGTYNEQFF	TGTGCCAGCAGCTTAGCAGTGGGGGGAACCTACAATGAGCAGTTCTTC	TRBJ2-1	TRBV7-8	16	-	-
CAWRGTANQPQHF	TGTGCCTGGAGAGGGACAGCTAATCAGCCCCAGCATTTT	TRBJ1-5	TRBV30	13	-	TRBD1
CASSLRQGPYEQYF	TGCGCCAGCAGCTTGCGGCAGGGTCCCTACGAGCAGTACTTC	TRBJ2-7	TRBV5-1	14	-	-
CATLGTGEKTNYGYTF	TGTGCCACCCTCGGGACAGGGGAAAAAACTAACTATGGCTACACCTTC	TRBJ1-2	TRBV10-3	16	-	TRBD1
CASSRVSAGGPRETQYF	TGTGCCAGCAGCCGAGTATCGGCGGGGGGGCCCCGGGAGACCCAGTACTTC	TRBJ2-5	TRBV3-1/TRBV3-2	17	-	TRBD2
CASSFRGGGTDTQYF	TGTGCCAGCAGTTTTCGCGGGGGGGGCACAGATACGCAGTATTTT	TRBJ2-3	TRBV28	15	-	TRBD2
CATGQNNYGYTF	TGTGCCACAGGACAGAATAACTATGGCTACACCTTC	TRBJ1-2	TRBV19	12	once	-